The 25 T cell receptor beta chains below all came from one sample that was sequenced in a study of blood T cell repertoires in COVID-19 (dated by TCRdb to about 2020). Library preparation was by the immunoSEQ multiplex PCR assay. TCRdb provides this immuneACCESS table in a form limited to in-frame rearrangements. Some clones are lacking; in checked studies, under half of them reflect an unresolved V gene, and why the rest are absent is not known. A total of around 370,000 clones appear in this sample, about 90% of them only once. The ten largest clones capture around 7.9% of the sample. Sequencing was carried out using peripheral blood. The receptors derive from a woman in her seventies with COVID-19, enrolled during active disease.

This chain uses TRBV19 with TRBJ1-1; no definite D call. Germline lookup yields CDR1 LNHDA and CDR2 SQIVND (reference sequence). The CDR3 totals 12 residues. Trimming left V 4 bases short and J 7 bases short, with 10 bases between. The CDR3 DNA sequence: TGTGCCAGTAGTAATCTGTTCGGTGAAGCTTTCTTT. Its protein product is CASSNLFGEAFF.

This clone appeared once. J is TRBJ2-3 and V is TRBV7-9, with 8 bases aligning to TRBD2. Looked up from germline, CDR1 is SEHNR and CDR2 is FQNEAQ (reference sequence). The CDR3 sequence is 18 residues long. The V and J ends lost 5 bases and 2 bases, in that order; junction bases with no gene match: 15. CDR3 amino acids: CASSPTTGGAKFTDTQYF. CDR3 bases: TGTGCCAGCAGCCCTACCACCGGGGGGGCAAAATTCACAGATACGCAGTATTTT.

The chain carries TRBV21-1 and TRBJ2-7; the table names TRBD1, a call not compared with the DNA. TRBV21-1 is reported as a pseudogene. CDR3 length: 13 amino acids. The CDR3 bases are TGTGCCAGCAGCAAAGTCAGGCAACTTGGTGGGTACTTC. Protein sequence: CASSKVRQLGGYF.

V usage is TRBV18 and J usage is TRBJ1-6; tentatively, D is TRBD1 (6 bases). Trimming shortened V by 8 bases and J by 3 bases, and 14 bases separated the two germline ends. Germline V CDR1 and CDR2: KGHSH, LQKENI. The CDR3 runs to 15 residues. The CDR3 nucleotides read TGTGCCAGCCCCAGTAAGGGGGTCTATAATTCACCCCTCCACTTT. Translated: CASPSKGVYNSPLHF.

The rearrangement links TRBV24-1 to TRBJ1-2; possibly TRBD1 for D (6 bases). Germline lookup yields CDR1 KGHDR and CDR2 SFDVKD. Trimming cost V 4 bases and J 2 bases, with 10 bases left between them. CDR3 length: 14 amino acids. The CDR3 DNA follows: TGTGCCACCAGTGACCCCAGGGGAAACTATGGCTACACCTTC. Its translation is CATSDPRGNYGYTF.

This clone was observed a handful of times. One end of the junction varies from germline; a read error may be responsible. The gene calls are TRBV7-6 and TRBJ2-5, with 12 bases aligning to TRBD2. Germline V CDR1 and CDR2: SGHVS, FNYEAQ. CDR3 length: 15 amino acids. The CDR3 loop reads CASSLAGGTQETQYF. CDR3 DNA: TGTGCCAGCAGCCTAGCGGGGGGGACCCAAGAGACCCAGTACTTC.

CDR3 DNA: TGTGCCAGCAGCTTGGTTGGGGCCTCCTACAATGAGCAGTTCTTC. It is translated as CASSLVGASYNEQFF. The V and J genes are TRBV5-6 and TRBJ2-1; maybe TRBD1 (5 bases). Germline V gene sequence: CDR1 SGHDT, CDR2 YYEEEE. V lost 0 bases to trimming and J lost 0 bases, with 7 bases between them. CDR3 size: 15 residues. The variable domain in full, with the rest retrieved from reference TRBV5-6 and TRBJ2-1, is DAGVTQSPTHLIKTRGQQVTLRCSPKSGHDTVSWYQQALGQGPQFIFQYYEEEERQRGNFPDRFSGHQFPNYSSELNVNALLLGDSALYLCASSLVGASYNEQFFGPGTRLTVL.

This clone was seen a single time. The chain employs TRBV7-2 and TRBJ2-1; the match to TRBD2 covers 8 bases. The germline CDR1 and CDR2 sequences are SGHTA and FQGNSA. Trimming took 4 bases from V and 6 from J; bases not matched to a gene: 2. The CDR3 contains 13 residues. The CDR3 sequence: CASSSGGRNEQFF. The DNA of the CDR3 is TGTGCCAGCAGCTCGGGGGGGCGCAATGAGCAGTTCTTC.

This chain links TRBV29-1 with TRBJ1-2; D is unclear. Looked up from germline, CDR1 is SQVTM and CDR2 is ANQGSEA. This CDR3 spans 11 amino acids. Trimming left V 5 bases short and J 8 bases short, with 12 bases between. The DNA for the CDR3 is TGCAGCGTTAGGCAGGCTTGGGGCTACACCTTC. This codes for CSVRQAWGYTF.

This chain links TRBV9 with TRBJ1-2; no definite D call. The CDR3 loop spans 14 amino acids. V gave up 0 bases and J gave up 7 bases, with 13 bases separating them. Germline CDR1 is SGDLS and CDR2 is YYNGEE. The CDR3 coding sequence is TGTGCCAGCAGCGTAGAGGCAGGTCCCTCTGGCTACACCTTC. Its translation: CASSVEAGPSGYTF.

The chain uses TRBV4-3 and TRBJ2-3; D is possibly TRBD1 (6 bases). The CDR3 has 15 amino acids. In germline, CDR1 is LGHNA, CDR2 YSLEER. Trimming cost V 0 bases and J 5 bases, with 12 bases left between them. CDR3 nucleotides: TGCGCCAGCAGCCAAGATTTACAGGGTAGAGATACGCAGTATTTT. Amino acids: CASSQDLQGRDTQYF.

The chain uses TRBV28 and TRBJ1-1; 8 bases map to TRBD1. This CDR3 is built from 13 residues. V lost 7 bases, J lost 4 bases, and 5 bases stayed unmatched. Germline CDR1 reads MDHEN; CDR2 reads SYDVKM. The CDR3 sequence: CASTTGGGTEAFF. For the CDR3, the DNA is TGTGCCAGCACCACAGGGGGGGGCACTGAAGCTTTCTTT.

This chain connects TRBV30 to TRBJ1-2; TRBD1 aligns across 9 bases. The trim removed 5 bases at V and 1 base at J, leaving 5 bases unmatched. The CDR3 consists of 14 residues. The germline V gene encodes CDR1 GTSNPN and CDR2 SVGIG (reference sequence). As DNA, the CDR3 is TGTGCCTGGGGTGACAGGGGGAATAACTATGGCTACACCTTC. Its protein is CAWGDRGNNYGYTF.

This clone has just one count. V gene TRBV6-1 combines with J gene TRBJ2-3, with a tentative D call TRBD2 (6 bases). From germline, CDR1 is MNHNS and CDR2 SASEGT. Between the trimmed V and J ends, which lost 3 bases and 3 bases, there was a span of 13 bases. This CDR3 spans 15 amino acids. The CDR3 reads CASSEEGIRTDTQYF. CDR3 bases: TGTGCCAGCAGTGAGGAGGGAATCAGAACAGATACGCAGTATTTT.

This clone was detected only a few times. Here the CDR3 reads CASARQGAQGETQYF. The CDR3 DNA sequence: TGTGCCAGCGCGAGACAGGGGGCCCAGGGGGAGACCCAGTACTTC. The chain employs TRBV28 and TRBJ2-5; 10 nucleotides align to TRBD1. Germline-derived CDR1 and CDR2 are MDHEN and SYDVKM. Trimming took 8 bases from V and 5 from J; bases not matched to a gene: 11. CDR3 size: 15 residues.

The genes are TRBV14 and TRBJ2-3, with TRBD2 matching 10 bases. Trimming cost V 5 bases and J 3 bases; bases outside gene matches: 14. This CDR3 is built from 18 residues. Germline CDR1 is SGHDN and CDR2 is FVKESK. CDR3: CASSFKVSGRRSTDTQYF. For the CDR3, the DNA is TGTGCCAGCAGCTTCAAGGTTAGCGGGAGGCGGAGTACAGATACGCAGTATTTT. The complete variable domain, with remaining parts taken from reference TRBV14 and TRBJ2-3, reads EAGVTQFPSHSVIEKGQTVTLRCDPISGHDNLYWYRRVMGKEIKFLLHFVKESKQDESGMPNNRFLAERTGGTYSTLKVQPAELEDSGVYFCASSFKVSGRRSTDTQYFGPGTRLTVL.

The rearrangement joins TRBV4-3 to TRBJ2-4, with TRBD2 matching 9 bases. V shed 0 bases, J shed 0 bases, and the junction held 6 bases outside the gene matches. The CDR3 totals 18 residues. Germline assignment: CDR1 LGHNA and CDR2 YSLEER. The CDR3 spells CASSQDPSGVLAKNIQYF. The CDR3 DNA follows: TGCGCCAGCAGCCAAGACCCTAGCGGGGTTCTAGCCAAAAACATTCAGTACTTC.

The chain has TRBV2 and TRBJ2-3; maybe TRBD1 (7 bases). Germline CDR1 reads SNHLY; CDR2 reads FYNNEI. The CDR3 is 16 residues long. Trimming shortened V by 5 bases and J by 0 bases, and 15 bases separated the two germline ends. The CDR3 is CASSQGGGFSTDTQYF. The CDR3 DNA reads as TGTGCCAGCAGTCAGGGGGGAGGTTTTAGCACAGATACGCAGTATTTT.

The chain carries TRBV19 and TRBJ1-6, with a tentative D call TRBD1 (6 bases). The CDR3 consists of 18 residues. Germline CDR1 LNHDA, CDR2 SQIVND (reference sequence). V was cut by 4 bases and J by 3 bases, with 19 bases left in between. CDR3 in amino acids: CASSTGHPLRIYNSPLHF. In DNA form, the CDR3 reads TGTGCCAGTAGTACGGGACACCCTCTGAGGATCTATAATTCACCCCTCCACTTT.

The chain's CDR3 is CASSDRTSGGNRDTQYF. The DNA of the CDR3 is TGTGCCAGCAGTGACCGGACTAGCGGGGGGAACAGGGATACGCAGTATTTT. The chain joins TRBV6-1 to TRBJ2-3; 14 bases agree with TRBD2. This CDR3 region has 17 residues. Germline-derived CDR1 and CDR2 are MNHNS and SASEGT. The trim removed 3 bases at V and 6 bases at J, leaving 8 bases unmatched.

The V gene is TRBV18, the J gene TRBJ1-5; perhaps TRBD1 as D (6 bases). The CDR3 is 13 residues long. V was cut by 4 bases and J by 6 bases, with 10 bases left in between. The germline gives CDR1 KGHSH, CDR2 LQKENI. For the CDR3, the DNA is TGTGCCAGCTCACGAGGGGGGGGTCAGCCCCAGCATTTT. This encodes CASSRGGGQPQHF.

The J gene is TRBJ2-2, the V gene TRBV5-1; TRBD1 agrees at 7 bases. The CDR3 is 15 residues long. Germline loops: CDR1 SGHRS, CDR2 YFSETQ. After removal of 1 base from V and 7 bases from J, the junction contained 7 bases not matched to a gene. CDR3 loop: CASSLRDSRDGELFF. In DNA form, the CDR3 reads TGCGCCAGCAGCTTGAGGGACAGCCGGGACGGGGAGCTGTTTTTT.

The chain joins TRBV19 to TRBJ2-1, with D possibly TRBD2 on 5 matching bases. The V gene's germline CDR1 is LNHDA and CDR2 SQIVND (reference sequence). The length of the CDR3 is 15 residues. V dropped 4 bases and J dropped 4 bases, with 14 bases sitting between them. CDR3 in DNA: TGTGCCAGTAGTACCCAAGACTACCAATACAATGAGCAGTTCTTC. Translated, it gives CASSTQDYQYNEQFF.

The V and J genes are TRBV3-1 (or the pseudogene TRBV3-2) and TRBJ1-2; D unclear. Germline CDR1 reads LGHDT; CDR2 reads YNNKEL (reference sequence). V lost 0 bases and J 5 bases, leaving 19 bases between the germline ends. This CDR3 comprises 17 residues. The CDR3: CASSQDIPRGWEYGYTF. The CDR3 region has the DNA TGTGCCAGCAGCCAAGACATCCCCCGGGGATGGGAGTATGGCTACACCTTC.

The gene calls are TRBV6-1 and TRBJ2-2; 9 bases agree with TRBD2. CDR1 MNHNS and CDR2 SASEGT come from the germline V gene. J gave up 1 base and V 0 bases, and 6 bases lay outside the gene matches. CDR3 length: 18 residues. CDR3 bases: TGTGCCAGCAGTGAAGCAGGCCTAGCGGGGTGGAACACCGGGGAGCTGTTTTTT. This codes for CASSEAGLAGWNTGELFF.